This T cell receptor beta chain was found in a study of blood T cell repertoires in COVID-19. Study at large: Samples of COVID-19 (acute and convalescent) were obtained from the United States, Italy and Spain.

In the original processing: Estimation of nucleated cell counts was performed using reference gene primer amplification. The table came from immunoSEQ multiplex PCR; TCRdb's copy has only in-frame clones and leaves some out. From that table come the V and J calls and clone size; the DNA was used to work out D and trimming. The sample shows hundreds of thousands of clones, 85% of them seen only once. This clone showed up just once. The CDR3 is made up of 13 amino acids. The V end was cut by 2 bases, the J end by 8 bases, with 12 bases between. The germline gives CDR1 LGHDT, CDR2 YNNKEL (reference sequence).

This clonotype originated in a woman younger than 35 with acute or convalescent COVID-19. Sequences were obtained from peripheral blood. The chain joins TRBV3-1 (or the pseudogene TRBV3-2) to TRBJ1-2; D is possibly TRBD1 (5 bases). The CDR3 spells CASSQQGVGGYTF. The CDR3 DNA follows: TGTGCCAGCAGCCAACAGGGCGTGGGGGGCTACACCTTC.